The entry below gives a single T cell receptor beta chain sequence along with its context. This entry belongs to a study of cytomegalovirus exposure and HLA in healthy donors. This PCR relied on a set of 60 Vbeta primers and 13 Jbeta primers. This table comes from immunoSEQ multiplex PCR, and its TCRdb copy is limited to in-frame clones, with some not included. The table has 100,000 or so clones, 75% to 85% seen once. Looked up from germline, CDR1 is MGHRA and CDR2 is YSYEKL. The ends were cut back, 1 base at V and 0 bases at J, with 14 bases in the middle. The CDR3 is 17 residues long. The TCR comes from a woman aged 18-29 years in good health and CMV-seronegative. The chain recombines TRBV4-1 with TRBJ2-3, with D possibly being TRBD2 (6 bases). The specimen sequenced was PBMCs. The CDR3 reads CASSQGSSGQSTDTQYF. As DNA, the CDR3 is TGCGCCAGCAGCCAAGGTTCCAGCGGGCAGAGCACAGATACGCAGTATTTT.